This T cell receptor beta chain is drawn from a study of blood T cells in healthy people across ages. To note about this clonotype: The antigen is undetermined.

With V trimmed by 5 bases and J by 0 bases, 5 bases remained unmatched. The CDR3 loop spans 15 amino acids. Germline CDR1 DFQATT, CDR2 SNEGSKA (reference sequence). Findings and limits, study-wide: Diversity figures based on one million T cells were deemed too low.

With each sample, at least 6 micrograms of total RNA were extracted. Using a J-beta primer mix together with a sample-barcoded 5' primer, a second PCR was run for about 6 to 12 cycles. TCRdb fed the 5' RACE reads into MiXCR, producing one record per CDR3 protein. The table records fewer than 1,200,000 distinct CDR3 sequences, 20% to 25% of them present only once. The same sample was also studied in work on T cells of mothers and their children. That paper states: Slightly, though not significantly, more overlap was seen in related than in unrelated mother-child pairs.

The clonotype originates from a girl under 10 years old in good health. Sequencing was performed on blood. The rearrangement links TRBV20-1 to TRBJ2-1; 9 bases fit TRBD2. DNA for the CDR3: TGCAGTGCTGCAAGCGGGGGGAGCTCCTACAATGAGCAGTTCTTC. It yields the protein CSAASGGSSYNEQFF.